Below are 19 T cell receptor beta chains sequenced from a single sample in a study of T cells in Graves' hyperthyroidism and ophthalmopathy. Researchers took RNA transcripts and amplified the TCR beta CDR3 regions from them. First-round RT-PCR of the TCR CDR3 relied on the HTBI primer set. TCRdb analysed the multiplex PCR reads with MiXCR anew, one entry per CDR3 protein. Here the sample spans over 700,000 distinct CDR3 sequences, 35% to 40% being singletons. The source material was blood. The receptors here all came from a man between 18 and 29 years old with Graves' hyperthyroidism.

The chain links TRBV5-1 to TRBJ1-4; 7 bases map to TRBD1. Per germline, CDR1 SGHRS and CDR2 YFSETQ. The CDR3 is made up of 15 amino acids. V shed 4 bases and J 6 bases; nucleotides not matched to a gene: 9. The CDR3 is CASSRQGSKDEKLFF. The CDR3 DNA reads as TGCGCCAGCAGCCGACAGGGTAGTAAAGATGAAAAACTGTTTTTT. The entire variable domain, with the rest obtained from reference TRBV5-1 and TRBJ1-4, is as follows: KAGVTQTPRYLIKTRGQQVTLSCSPISGHRSVSWYQQTPGQGLQFLFEYFSETQRNKGNFPGRFSGRQFSNSRSEMNVSTLELGDSALYLCASSRQGSKDEKLFFGSGTQLSVL.

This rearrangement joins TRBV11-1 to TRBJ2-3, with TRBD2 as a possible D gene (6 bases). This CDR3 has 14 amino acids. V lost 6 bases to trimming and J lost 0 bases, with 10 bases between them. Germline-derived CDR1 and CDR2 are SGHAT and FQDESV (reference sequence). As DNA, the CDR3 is TGTGCCAGCAGGGGGACTCGGAGCACAGATACGCAGTATTTT. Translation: CASRGTRSTDTQYF. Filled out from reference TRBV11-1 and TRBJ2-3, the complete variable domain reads EAEVAQSPRYKITEKSQAVAFWCDPISGHATLYWYRQILGQGPELLVQFQDESVVDDSQLPKDRFSAERLKGVDSTLKIQPAELGDSAMYLCASRGTRSTDTQYFGPGTRLTVL.

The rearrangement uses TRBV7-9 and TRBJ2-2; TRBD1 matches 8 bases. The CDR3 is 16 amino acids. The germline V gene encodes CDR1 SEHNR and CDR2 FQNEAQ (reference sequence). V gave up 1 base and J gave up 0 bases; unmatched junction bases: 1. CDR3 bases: TGTGCCAGCAGCTTAGGGGGACAGGCGAACACCGGGGAGCTGTTTTTT. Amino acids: CASSLGGQANTGELFF.

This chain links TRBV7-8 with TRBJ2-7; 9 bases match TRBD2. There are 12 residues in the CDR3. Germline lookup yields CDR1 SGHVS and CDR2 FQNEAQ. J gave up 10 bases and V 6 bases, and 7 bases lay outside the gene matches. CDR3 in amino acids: CASSFRGREQYF. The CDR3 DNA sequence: TGTGCCAGCAGTTTCCGCGGGAGGGAACAGTACTTC.

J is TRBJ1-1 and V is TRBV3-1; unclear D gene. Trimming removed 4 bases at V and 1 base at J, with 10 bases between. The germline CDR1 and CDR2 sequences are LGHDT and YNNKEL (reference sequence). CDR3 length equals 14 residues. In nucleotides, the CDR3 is TGTGCCAGCAGCCGCCTGCCGGGGAACACTGAAGCTTTCTTT. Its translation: CASSRLPGNTEAFF.

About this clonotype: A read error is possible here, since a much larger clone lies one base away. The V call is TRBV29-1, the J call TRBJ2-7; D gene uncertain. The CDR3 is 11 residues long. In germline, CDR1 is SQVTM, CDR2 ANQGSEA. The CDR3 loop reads CSATSTYEHYF. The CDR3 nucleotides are TGCAGCGCGACATCCACCTACGAGCACTACTTC.

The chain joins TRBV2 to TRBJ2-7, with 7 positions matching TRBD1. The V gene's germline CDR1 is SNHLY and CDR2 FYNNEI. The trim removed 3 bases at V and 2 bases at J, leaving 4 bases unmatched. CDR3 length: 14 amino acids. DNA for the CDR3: TGTGCCAGCAGTGATACTACAGGGGCCTACGAGCAGTACTTC. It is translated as CASSDTTGAYEQYF. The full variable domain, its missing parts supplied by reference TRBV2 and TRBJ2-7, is EPEVTQTPSHQVTQMGQEVILRCVPISNHLYFYWYRQILGQKVEFLVSFYNNEISEKSEIFDDQFSVERPDGSNFTLKIRSTKLEDSAMYFCASSDTTGAYEQYFGPGTRLTVT.

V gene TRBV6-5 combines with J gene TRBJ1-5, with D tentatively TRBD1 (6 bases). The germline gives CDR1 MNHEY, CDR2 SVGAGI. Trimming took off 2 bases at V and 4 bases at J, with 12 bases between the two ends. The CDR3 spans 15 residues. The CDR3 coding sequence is TGTGCCAGCAGTTACGGGCAGGGGCCGAATCAGCCCCAGCATTTT. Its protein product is CASSYGQGPNQPQHF.

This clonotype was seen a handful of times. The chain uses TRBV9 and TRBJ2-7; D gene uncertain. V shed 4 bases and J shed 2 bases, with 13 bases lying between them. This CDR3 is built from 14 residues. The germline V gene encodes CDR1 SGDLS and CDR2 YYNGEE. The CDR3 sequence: CASSSIESTYEQYF. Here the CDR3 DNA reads TGTGCCAGCAGCTCTATCGAATCCACCTACGAGCAGTACTTC.

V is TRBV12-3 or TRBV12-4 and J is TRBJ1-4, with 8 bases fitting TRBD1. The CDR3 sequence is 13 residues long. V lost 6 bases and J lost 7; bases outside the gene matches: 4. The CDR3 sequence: CASSRTGPEKLFF. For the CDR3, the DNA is TGTGCCAGCAGCCGGACAGGGCCTGAAAAACTGTTTTTT.

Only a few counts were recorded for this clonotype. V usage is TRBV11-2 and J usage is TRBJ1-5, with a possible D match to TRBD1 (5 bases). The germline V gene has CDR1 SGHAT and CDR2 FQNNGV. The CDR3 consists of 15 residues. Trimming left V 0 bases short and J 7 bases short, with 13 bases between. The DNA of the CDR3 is TGTGCCAGCAGCTTAGATCTACGAGGGGAACAGCCCCAGCATTTT. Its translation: CASSLDLRGEQPQHF.

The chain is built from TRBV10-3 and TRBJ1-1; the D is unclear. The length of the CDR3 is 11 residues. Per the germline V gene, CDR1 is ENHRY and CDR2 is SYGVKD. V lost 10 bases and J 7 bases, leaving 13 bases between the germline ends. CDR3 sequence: CATRTEDEAFF. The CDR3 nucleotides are TGTGCCACCCGGACGGAGGATGAAGCTTTCTTT.

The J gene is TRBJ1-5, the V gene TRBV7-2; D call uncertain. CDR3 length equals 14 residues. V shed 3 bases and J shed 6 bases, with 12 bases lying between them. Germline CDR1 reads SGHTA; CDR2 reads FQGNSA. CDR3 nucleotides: TGTGCCAGCAGCTTGGGAGAGGGTTTTCAGCCCCAGCATTTT. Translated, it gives CASSLGEGFQPQHF.

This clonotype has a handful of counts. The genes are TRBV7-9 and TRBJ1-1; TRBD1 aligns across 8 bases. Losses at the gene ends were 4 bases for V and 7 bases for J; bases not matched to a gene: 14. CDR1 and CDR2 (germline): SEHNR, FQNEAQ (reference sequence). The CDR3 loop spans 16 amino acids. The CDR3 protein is CASSSAGTGASGEAFF. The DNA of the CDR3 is TGTGCCAGCAGCTCAGCCGGGACAGGTGCCTCGGGTGAAGCTTTCTTT.

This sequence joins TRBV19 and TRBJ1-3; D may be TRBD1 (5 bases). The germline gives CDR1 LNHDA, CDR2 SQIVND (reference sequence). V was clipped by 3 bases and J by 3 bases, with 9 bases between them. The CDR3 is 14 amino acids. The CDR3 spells CASSMGGGGNTIYF. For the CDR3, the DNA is TGTGCCAGTAGTATGGGGGGGGGTGGAAACACCATATATTTT.

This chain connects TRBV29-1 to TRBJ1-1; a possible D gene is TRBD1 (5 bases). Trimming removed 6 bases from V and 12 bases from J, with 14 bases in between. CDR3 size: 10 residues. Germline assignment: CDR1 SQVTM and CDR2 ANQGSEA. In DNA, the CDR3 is TGCAGCGTGGCCCGGGACGGAACTTTCTTT. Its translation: CSVARDGTFF.

Written as DNA, the CDR3 is TGTGCCAGCAGCTTAAACGGGGAACAAGACCTCTATGGCTACACCTTC. Its protein is CASSLNGEQDLYGYTF. This chain connects TRBV13 to TRBJ1-2; D remains ambiguous. V lost 2 bases, J lost 4 bases, and 17 bases lay in between. There are 16 residues in the CDR3. The V gene's germline CDR1 is PRHDT and CDR2 FYEKMQ (reference sequence).

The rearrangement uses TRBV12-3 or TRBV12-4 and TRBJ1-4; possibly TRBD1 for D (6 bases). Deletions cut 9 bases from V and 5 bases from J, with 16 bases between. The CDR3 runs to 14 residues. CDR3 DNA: TGTGCCAGTAATACCGGACAGCCGAATGAAAAACTGTTTTTT. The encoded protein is CASNTGQPNEKLFF.

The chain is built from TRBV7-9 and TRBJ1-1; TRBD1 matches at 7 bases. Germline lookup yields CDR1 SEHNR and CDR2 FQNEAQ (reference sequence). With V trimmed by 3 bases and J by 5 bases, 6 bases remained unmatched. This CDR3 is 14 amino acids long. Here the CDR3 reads CASSFKRGRTEAFF. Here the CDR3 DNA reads TGTGCCAGCAGCTTTAAGAGGGGGCGGACTGAAGCTTTCTTT.